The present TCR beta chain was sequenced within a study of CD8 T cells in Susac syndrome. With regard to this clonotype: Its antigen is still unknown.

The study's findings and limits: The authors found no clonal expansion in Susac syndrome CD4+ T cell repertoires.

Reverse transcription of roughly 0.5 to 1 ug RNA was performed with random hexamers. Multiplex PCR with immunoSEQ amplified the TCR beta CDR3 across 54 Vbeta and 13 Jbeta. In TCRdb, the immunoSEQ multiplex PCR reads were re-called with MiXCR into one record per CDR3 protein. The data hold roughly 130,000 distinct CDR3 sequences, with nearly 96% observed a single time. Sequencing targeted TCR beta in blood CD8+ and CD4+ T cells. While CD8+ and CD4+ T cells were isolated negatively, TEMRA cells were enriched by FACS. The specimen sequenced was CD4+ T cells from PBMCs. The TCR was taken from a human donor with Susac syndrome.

The CDR3 region is CASSGSGTDHEQYF. The CDR3 region has the DNA TGTGCCAGCAGCGGCTCCGGGACCGACCACGAGCAGTACTTC. This chain joins TRBV9 and TRBJ2-7, with D perhaps TRBD1 or TRBD2 (5 bases each). Germline V gives CDR1 SGDLS, CDR2 YYNGEE. The CDR3 is made up of 14 amino acids. Trimming stripped 3 bases from V and 5 bases from J, with 15 bases between.